This entry lists 22 T cell receptor beta chains sequenced from one sample in a study of blood T cell repertoires in COVID-19. Clones were sequenced by immunoSEQ multiplex PCR, and TCRdb holds only the in-frame ones, with some missing. The sample has 87,000 or so clones, about four fifths seen once; the top ten hold roughly 2.2%. Sequences were obtained from peripheral blood. The receptors come from a woman aged 65 to 85 with acute or convalescent COVID-19.

This clone was observed at least ten times. The gene calls are TRBV7-8 and TRBJ1-1; weak D call: TRBD1 (5 bases). The V end lost 4 bases, the J end lost 3 bases, and 12 bases lay between the germline ends. There are 14 residues in the CDR3. The germline V gene encodes CDR1 SGHVS and CDR2 FQNEAQ. In DNA form, the CDR3 reads TGTGCCAGCAGCTCCCGGGACTCGGACACTGAAGCTTTCTTT. Its translation is CASSSRDSDTEAFF.

CDR3 protein: CSVKTGNYGYTF. Here the CDR3 DNA reads TGCAGCGTTAAGACAGGGAACTATGGCTACACCTTC. The gene calls are TRBV29-1 and TRBJ1-2; 7 positions match TRBD1. V trimming: 5 bases; J trimming: 2 bases; junction bases outside the gene matches: 2. The CDR3 has 12 amino acids. Germline CDR1 SQVTM, CDR2 ANQGSEA.

The V gene is TRBV10-2, the J gene TRBJ2-5, with TRBD2 identical over 14 bases. CDR1 and CDR2 (germline): WSHSY, SAAADI. V gave up 8 bases and J gave up 3 bases; unmatched junction bases: 2. The CDR3 spans 14 residues. The CDR3 coding sequence is TGCGCCAGCGCGGGACTAGCGGGGGAAGAGACCCAGTACTTC. It specifies CASAGLAGEETQYF.

V usage is TRBV5-1 and J usage is TRBJ2-2; TRBD1 aligns across 9 bases. Germline CDR1 SGHRS, CDR2 YFSETQ. The V segment lost 4 bases and the J segment 1 base; nucleotides outside the gene matches: 5. The CDR3 contains 16 residues. The DNA of the CDR3 is TGCGCCAGCAGCATCGCGGGACAGGGGAACACCGGGGAGCTGTTTTTT. It encodes CASSIAGQGNTGELFF.

The chain links TRBV24-1 to TRBJ1-1; possibly TRBD1 for D (5 bases). This CDR3 comprises 14 residues. Germline CDR1 is KGHDR and CDR2 is SFDVKD. The ends were cut back, 5 bases at V and 5 bases at J, with 14 bases in the middle. CDR3 sequence (DNA): TGTGCCACCAGTGGGCAGGGTAGTGGGACTGAAGCTTTCTTT. Its protein product is CATSGQGSGTEAFF.

This chain uses TRBV27 with TRBJ1-1, with D uncertain. Per the germline V gene, CDR1 is MNHEY and CDR2 is SMNVEV (reference sequence). The CDR3 totals 13 residues. Trimming took 3 bases from V and 0 from J, leaving 5 bases between them. CDR3 sequence (DNA): TGTGCCAGCAGTTTCCAGATGAACACTGAAGCTTTCTTT. Translated, it gives CASSFQMNTEAFF.

The chain links TRBV18 to TRBJ1-4; D ambiguous. The CDR3 is 15 residues long. Trimming removed 2 bases from V and 0 bases from J, with 7 bases in between. The germline V gene encodes CDR1 KGHSH and CDR2 LQKENI. CDR3 in amino acids: CASSPTKATNEKLFF. CDR3 coding DNA: TGTGCCAGCTCACCAACAAAAGCAACTAATGAAAAACTGTTTTTT.

The V call is TRBV7-9, the J call TRBJ1-1; D is uncertain. V was trimmed by 7 bases and J by 11 bases, leaving 20 bases between them. Germline V gene data show CDR1 as SEHNR and CDR2 as FQNEAQ (reference sequence). The CDR3 spans 13 residues. The CDR3 DNA reads TGTGCCAGCAAACCCTCACCCTCTCGAAGCGCTTTCTTT. This sequence encodes CASKPSPSRSAFF. The full variable domain, its missing parts supplied by reference TRBV7-9 and TRBJ1-1, is DTGVSQNPRHKITKRGQNVTFRCDPISEHNRLYWYRQTLGQGPEFLTYFQNEAQLEKSRLLSDRFSAERPKGSFSTLEIQRTEQGDSAMYLCASKPSPSRSAFFGQGTRLTVV.

The gene calls are TRBV28 and TRBJ1-5, with unresolved D. The length of the CDR3 is 12 residues. Trimming cost V 6 bases and J 11 bases, with 14 bases left between them. Germline values: CDR1 MDHEN, CDR2 SYDVKM. CDR3 in DNA: TGTGCCAGCAGGTCAGGCACGGTGTCCCAGCATTTT. Residues: CASRSGTVSQHF.

The chain uses TRBV5-4 and TRBJ1-4; D is perhaps TRBD1 (5 bases). Trimming took 1 base from V and 2 from J, leaving 9 bases between them. This CDR3 is 15 amino acids long. Germline assignment: CDR1 SGHNT and CDR2 YYREEE (reference sequence). The CDR3 nucleotides read TGTGCCAGCAGCTTGTTTGGGGCGACTAATGAAAAACTGTTTTTT. It translates to CASSLFGATNEKLFF. Supplemented by reference TRBV5-4 and TRBJ1-4, the full variable domain reads ETGVTQSPTHLIKTRGQQVTLRCSSQSGHNTVSWYQQALGQGPQFIFQYYREEENGRGNFPPRFSGLQFPNYSSELNVNALELDDSALYLCASSLFGATNEKLFFGSGTQLSVL.

This sequence joins TRBV29-1 and TRBJ2-5, with a tentative D call TRBD1 (6 bases). Germline V lookup: CDR1 SQVTM, CDR2 ANQGSEA. The V and J ends lost 7 bases and 4 bases respectively, with 13 bases between them. CDR3 length: 12 residues. This CDR3 reads CSANPGVETQYF. For the CDR3, the DNA is TGCAGCGCAAACCCAGGGGTAGAGACCCAGTACTTC.

This rearrangement joins TRBV11-2 to TRBJ1-1; D is unclear. This CDR3 has 14 amino acids. V lost 0 bases to trimming and J lost 1 base, with 6 bases between them. CDR1 is SGHAT, CDR2 FQNNGV, per germline. For the CDR3, the DNA is TGTGCCAGCAGCTTAGAAGGAGAGAACACTGAAGCTTTCTTT. This encodes CASSLEGENTEAFF.

The chain combines TRBV30 with TRBJ1-1; 7 bases align to TRBD1. Germline CDR1 and CDR2: GTSNPN and SVGIG (reference sequence). This CDR3 region has 15 residues. The V gene end was trimmed by 3 bases and the J gene end by 0 bases; junction bases not matched to a gene: 7. CDR3 sequence: CAWSPGGRMNTEAFF. CDR3 nucleotide sequence: TGTGCCTGGAGCCCAGGGGGGCGTATGAACACTGAAGCTTTCTTT.

The chain is built from TRBV5-1 and TRBJ1-3, with TRBD1 identical over 9 bases. CDR1 is SGHRS, CDR2 YFSETQ, per germline. With V trimmed by 2 bases and J by 4 bases, 4 bases remained unmatched. The CDR3 extends over 15 amino acids. The CDR3: CASSFLQGAGNTIYF. CDR3 DNA sequence: TGCGCCAGCAGCTTTCTACAGGGGGCAGGAAACACCATATATTTT.

This chain links TRBV10-3 with TRBJ1-2; TRBD1 matches at 10 bases. CDR1 and CDR2 from the germline V gene are ENHRY and SYGVKD. The CDR3 loop spans 18 amino acids. After removal of 4 bases from V and 8 bases from J, the junction contained 19 bases not matched to a gene. The CDR3 region has the DNA TGTGCCATCAGTGTTCACACGCCTCGGGACAGGGGTTTGCGGGGCTACACCTTC. Translating it yields CAISVHTPRDRGLRGYTF.

The rearrangement uses TRBV28 and TRBJ1-5; D is unresolved. This CDR3 has 15 residues. The V end lost 5 bases, the J end lost 11 bases, and 22 bases lay between the germline ends. Germline V gene data show CDR1 as MDHEN and CDR2 as SYDVKM. CDR3 sequence: CASSPRLYPLTAQHF. CDR3 DNA sequence: TGTGCCAGCAGTCCCCGTCTGTATCCCCTTACGGCCCAGCATTTT.

This chain links TRBV29-1 with TRBJ1-4; TRBD1 aligns across 8 bases. Trimming took 0 bases from V and 7 from J; bases not matched to a gene: 7. The CDR3 covers 15 residues. Germline CDR1 reads SQVTM; CDR2 reads ANQGSEA. The CDR3 coding sequence is TGCAGCGTTGAAGATACGGGGACAGGAGGTGAAAAACTGTTTTTT. Residues: CSVEDTGTGGEKLFF.

This clone was counted between two and nine times. Written as DNA, the CDR3 is TGTGCCAGTAGTCGCCGGGACAGGGGTTTAGCAGATACGCAGTATTTT. Its translation: CASSRRDRGLADTQYF. The chain uses TRBV19 and TRBJ2-3, with TRBD1 identical over 10 bases. Germline CDR1 is LNHDA and CDR2 is SQIVND (reference sequence). The CDR3 runs to 16 residues. V lost 5 bases and J lost 4; bases outside the gene matches: 9.

The chain joins TRBV9 to TRBJ1-4; 7 nucleotides match TRBD1. The germline gives CDR1 SGDLS, CDR2 YYNGEE. This CDR3 contains 14 residues. Trimming at V came to 3 bases and at J to 8 bases, leaving 7 bases not matched to a gene. As DNA, the CDR3 is TGTGCCAGCAGCGCCGGGACAGTGGGCGAAAAACTGTTTTTT. Residues: CASSAGTVGEKLFF. Combining the CDR3 with reference TRBV9 and TRBJ1-4 gives the whole variable domain DSGVTQTPKHLITATGQRVTLRCSPRSGDLSVYWYQQSLDQGLQFLIQYYNGEERAKGNILERFSAQQFPDLHSELNLSSLELGDSALYFCASSAGTVGEKLFFGSGTQLSVL.

This chain joins TRBV27 and TRBJ1-4; 7 nucleotides line up with TRBD1. J lost 8 bases, V lost 5 bases, and 8 bases had no gene match. The CDR3 contains 14 residues. The germline CDR1 and CDR2 sequences are MNHEY and SMNVEV (reference sequence). The CDR3 region has the DNA TGTGCCAGCAGTCTGACAGGGACCTACGAAAAACTGTTTTTT. It is translated as CASSLTGTYEKLFF.

In DNA, the CDR3 is TGTGCCAGCGCCTGGGGGACAGGGGTCAATGAGCAGTTCTTC. This codes for CASAWGTGVNEQFF. The V call is TRBV9, the J call TRBJ2-1, with TRBD1 matching 10 bases. CDR1 is SGDLS and CDR2 is YYNGEE in the germline V gene. The V gene end was trimmed by 7 bases and the J gene end by 6 bases; junction bases not matched to a gene: 7. There are 14 residues in the CDR3.

V usage is TRBV10-3 and J usage is TRBJ1-6; D not resolved. Germline CDR1 reads ENHRY; CDR2 reads SYGVKD. V was clipped by 3 bases and J by 7 bases, with 7 bases between them. The CDR3 extends over 13 amino acids. The CDR3 DNA reads TGTGCCATCAGTGATCTAATAAATTCACCCCTCCACTTT. Its translation is CAISDLINSPLHF.